This TCR beta chain was recorded in a study of blood T cell repertoires in COVID-19 (TCRdb year 2020). Background for the entire study: Samples covering the acute and convalescent phases of COVID-19 were provided by collaborators in the United States, Italy and Spain. The material from the prospective study consisted of cDNA or gDNA derived from T cells, B-cell-depleted T cells, or PBMCs. Deeply sampled blood TCRbeta repertoires from subjects exposed to, actively infected with, or recovered from COVID-19 were included in the dataset. The repertoires were made available in a free public database intended to serve as a resource for research on the immune response to SARS-CoV-2. Samples came from the ongoing ImmuneRACE study (first 160 participants) plus 1,254 subjects from 6 global collaborators. The sample metadata nearly always contained a de-identified subject ID, COVID-19 status, age in years and sex. HLA class I and class II types, where available, came from metadata supplied by the sample provider rather than from assay-based typing.

Comment on this clone: Its recognized antigen is unknown. Base-call qualities are not available, and no considerably larger clone is one nucleotide away.

The CDR3 runs 15 amino acids, cysteine and phenylalanine included. Only the CDR3 DNA is retained, 45 bases long and in frame from the first base. V drops 4 bases and J drops 0 bases, leaving 14 bases in between. CDR1 and CDR2 were assigned from the germline V gene as SQVTM and ANQGSEA. The immunoSEQ Assay, a bias-controlled multiplex PCR, was used to amplify TCRbeta CDR3 regions from genomic DNA. The original pipeline was this. The number of nucleated cells in each sample was estimated from the amplification of reference gene primers within the assay. Sequence reads were collapsed and filtered to measure the absolute abundance of every unique TCRbeta CDR3 rearrangement. For each sample, productive Simpson clonality was calculated as the square root of Simpson's diversity index across productive rearrangements. The immuneACCESS repertoire file appears here via TCRdb, limited to in-frame rearrangements. These files lack a portion of the clones; in checked studies, under half of the deficit traces to unresolved V genes, and the cause of the others is not known. That table gives V, J and clone size, and the DNA gave D and trimming. This sample has about 190,000 clones in its table, and 80% of those were observed once. 6.9% of the sample lies in the top ten.

Points the paper makes about the study in general: The amount of clinical and demographic metadata varied by source and participant and was provided uncurated.

Whole blood was collected in K2EDTA tubes by collaborating institutions according to the institutions' own protocols. For TCRbeta analysis, collaborators shipped samples in one of three forms: frozen whole blood, isolated PBMCs, or DNA extracted from either of those sample types. The TCR was taken from a man aged 60 to 75 with acute or convalescent COVID-19. Here the chain combines TRBV29-1 and TRBJ2-3, with TRBD1 tentatively as D gene (5 bases match). The material sequenced was peripheral blood. This receptor carries the CDR3 CSVGVREGSTDTQYF. The DNA sequence follows: TGCAGCGTTGGGGTCAGGGAAGGGAGCACAGATACGCAGTATTTT.